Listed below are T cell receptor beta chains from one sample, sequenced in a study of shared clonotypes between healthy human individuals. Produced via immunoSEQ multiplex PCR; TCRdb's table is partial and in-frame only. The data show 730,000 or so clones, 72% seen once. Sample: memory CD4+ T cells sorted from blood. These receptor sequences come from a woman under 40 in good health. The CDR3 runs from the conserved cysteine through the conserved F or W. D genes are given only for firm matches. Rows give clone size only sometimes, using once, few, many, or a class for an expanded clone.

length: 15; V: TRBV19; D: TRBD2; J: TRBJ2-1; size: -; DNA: TGTGCCAGTAGTACTACTAGCGGACTCTACAATGAGCAGTTCTTC; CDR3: CASSTTSGLYNEQFF
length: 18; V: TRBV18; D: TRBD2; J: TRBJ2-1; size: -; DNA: TGTGCCAGCTCACCTCGGACTAGCGGGAGAGGGGGTTACAATGAGCAGTTCTTC; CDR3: CASSPRTSGRGGYNEQFF
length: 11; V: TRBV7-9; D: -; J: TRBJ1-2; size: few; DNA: TGTGCCAGCTACGGAGGGGGGCAGGCCTACTTC; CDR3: CASYGGGQAYF
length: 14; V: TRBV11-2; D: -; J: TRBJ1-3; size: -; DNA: TGTGCCAGCAGCGCTGGGGCTCAAGGAAACACCATATATTTT; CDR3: CASSAGAQGNTIYF
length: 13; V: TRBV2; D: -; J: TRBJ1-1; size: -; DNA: TGTGCCAGCAGTGAAAATCTAGGAGGAGAGGCTTTCTTT; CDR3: CASSENLGGEAFF
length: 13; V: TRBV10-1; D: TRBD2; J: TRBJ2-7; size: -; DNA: TGCGCCAGCAGCCCTAGCGGATCCTACGAGCAGTACTTC; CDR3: CASSPSGSYEQYF
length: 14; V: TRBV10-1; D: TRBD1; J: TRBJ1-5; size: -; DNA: TGCGCCAGTATGGGACAGGGGTCGCCTCAGCCCCAGCATTTT; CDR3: CASMGQGSPQPQHF
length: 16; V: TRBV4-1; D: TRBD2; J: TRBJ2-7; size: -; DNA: TGCGCCAGCAGCCAATACACTAGCGGGGAACCTTACGAGCAGTACTTC; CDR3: CASSQYTSGEPYEQYF
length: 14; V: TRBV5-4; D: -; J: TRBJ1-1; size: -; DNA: TGTGCCAGCAGCTTGGGACAAATGAACACTGAAGCTTTCTTT; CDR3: CASSLGQMNTEAFF
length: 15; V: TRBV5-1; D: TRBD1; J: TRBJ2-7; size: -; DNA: TGCGCCAGCAGCTTGGATGGGACAGGGTTTGTCGAGCAGTACTTC; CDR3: CASSLDGTGFVEQYF
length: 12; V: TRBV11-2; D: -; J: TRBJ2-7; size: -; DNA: TGTGCCAGCAGCTGGAAGGCCTACGAGCAGTACTTC; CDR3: CASSWKAYEQYF
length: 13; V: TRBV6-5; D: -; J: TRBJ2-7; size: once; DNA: TGTGCCAGCAGTTACGTGGGGCTGGGCGAGCAGTACTTC; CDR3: CASSYVGLGEQYF
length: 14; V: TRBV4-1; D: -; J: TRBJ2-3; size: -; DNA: TGCGCCAGCAGCCTCGGCGGGAACACAGATACGCAGTATTTT; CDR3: CASSLGGNTDTQYF
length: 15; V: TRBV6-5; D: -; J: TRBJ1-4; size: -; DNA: TGTGCCAGCAGTTACGGGCGCGCGCGTAATGAAAAACTGTTTTTT; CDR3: CASSYGRARNEKLFF
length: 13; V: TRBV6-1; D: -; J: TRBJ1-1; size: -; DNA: TGTGCCACTAGGACCGCGATGAACACTGAAGCTTTCTTT; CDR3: CATRTAMNTEAFF
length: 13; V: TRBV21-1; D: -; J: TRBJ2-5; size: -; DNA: TGTGCCAGCAGCAAAGCGGGCCAAGAGACCCAGTACTTC; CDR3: CASSKAGQETQYF
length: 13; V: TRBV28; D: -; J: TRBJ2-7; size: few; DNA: TGTGCCAGCAGTATCCCCCGATCCTACGAGCAGTACTTC; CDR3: CASSIPRSYEQYF
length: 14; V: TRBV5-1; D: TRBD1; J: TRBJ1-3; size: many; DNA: TGCGCCAGCAGCCCAGGGACAGCTGGAAACACCATATATTTT; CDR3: CASSPGTAGNTIYF
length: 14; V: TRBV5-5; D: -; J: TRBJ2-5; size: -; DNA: TGTGCCAGCAGGCCGACAGTAGAGAGGGAGACCCAGTACTTC; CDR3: CASRPTVERETQYF